Reported below is one TCR beta chain. The CDR3 runs 16 residues. Germline V CDR1 and CDR2: MGHRA, YSYEKL. V lost 4 bases and J lost 1, with 17 bases in between. The assay was immunoSEQ multiplex PCR, and TCRdb's table has in-frame clones only and misses some. Of about 190,000 clones listed, around 83% are singletons. This sample was included in a study of blood T cell repertoires in COVID-19. Study information: Spain, Italy and the United States supplied samples that represented acute and convalescent COVID-19.

The sample was PBMCs or T cells enriched from blood (not recorded which). The source of this sequence is a woman in her twenties or thirties who had been exposed to COVID-19. J is TRBJ2-7 and V is TRBV4-1, with D perhaps matching TRBD2 (6 bases). CDR3 DNA sequence: TGCGCCAGCAGCCGCGGGACTCGGGAGATGTCCTACGAGCAGTACTTC. Protein: CASSRGTREMSYEQYF.